This T cell receptor beta chain comes out of a study of blood T cell repertoires in COVID-19. Study overall: The United States, Italy and Spain supplied acute and convalescent COVID-19 samples. Sample material is recorded as cDNA or gDNA derived from T cells, B-cell-depleted T cells, or PBMCs.

In the authors' workflow: Amplified reference gene primers provided the basis for estimating nucleated cell counts. TCRdb keeps only in-frame clones here, not all; method: immunoSEQ multiplex PCR. D and trimming were read from the DNA, whereas the V and J calls and clone size are those reported in that table. The sample includes 10,000 or so clones, around 76% seen only once; the top ten take over 30%. Germline CDR1 SGHNT, CDR2 YYREEE (reference sequence). J lost 8 bases, V lost 4 bases, and 11 bases had no gene match. The CDR3 is made up of 15 amino acids. The V and J genes are TRBV5-4 and TRBJ1-4; 7 nucleotides match TRBD1. The sample consisted of peripheral blood. The TCR originated in a human donor in a cohort sampled during active COVID-19. This CDR3 is CASSPKGGAGEKLFF. The CDR3 DNA sequence: TGTGCCAGCAGCCCAAAAGGGGGCGCAGGGGAAAAACTGTTTTTT.